This T cell receptor beta chain was identified during a study of cytomegalovirus exposure and HLA in healthy donors. Study-level points and caveats: There were a few CMV-associated chains whose specificity for CMV antigens was confirmed in vitro.

Note on this clone: Its antigen is still unknown.

The PCR employed 60 Vbeta primers together with 13 Jbeta primers. Sequencing used immunoSEQ multiplex PCR; TCRdb keeps in-frame clones, though not all of them. The data show 110,000 or so clones, with about 78% seen just once and roughly an eighth held by the top ten. Sequencing used PBMCs. The source is a woman between 35 and 50 years old in good health and CMV-seropositive.

CDR3 in amino acids: CASSRGGGEKLFF. The CDR3 nucleotides read TGCGCCAGCAGCCGAGGGGGCGGTGAAAAACTGTTTTTT. The V call is TRBV4-1, the J call TRBJ1-4, with 7 bases that match TRBD1. The CDR3 length is 13 residues. Per the germline V gene, CDR1 is MGHRA and CDR2 is YSYEKL. V lost 4 bases, J lost 7 bases, and 3 bases stayed unmatched.